Presented here are 22 T cell receptor beta chains from one specimen sequenced in a study of T cells after yellow fever vaccination. TCRdb redid the calling of the 5' RACE reads with MiXCR, one entry per CDR3 protein. This table holds 50,000 to 75,000 distinct CDR3 sequences, 5% to 6.5% found once. The specimen comprised PBMCs, either bulk or a sorted T-cell subset (CD4+, CD8+, memory, or dextramer-sorted; not recorded which), sampled on the day of the yellow fever booster vaccination. The receptor set was obtained from a man between 18 and 35 years old who received the YFV17D yellow fever vaccine.

This sequence joins TRBV30 and TRBJ2-1, with D possibly matching TRBD1 (5 bases). Germline CDR1 and CDR2: GTSNPN and SVGIG (reference sequence). Trimming left V 4 bases short and J 4 bases short, with 14 bases between. The CDR3 consists of 14 residues. The CDR3 here is CAWNVDSYYNEQFF. In DNA, the CDR3 is TGTGCCTGGAACGTCGACAGTTATTACAATGAGCAGTTCTTC.

This clonotype has ten or more counts. The gene calls are TRBV7-9 and TRBJ2-7; D gene uncertain. CDR3 length: 12 amino acids. The V and J ends lost 1 base and 5 bases respectively, with 6 bases between them. CDR1 is SEHNR and CDR2 is FQNEAQ in the germline V gene (reference sequence). In nucleotides, the CDR3 is TGTGCCAGCAGCTTAGGCCCCAACGAGCAGTACGTC. It encodes CASSLGPNEQYV.

This clonotype was seen ten or more times. The V and J genes are TRBV7-2 and TRBJ1-1; tentative D call: TRBD1 (6 bases). The CDR3 has 15 amino acids. V lost 1 base and J lost 4, with 13 bases in between. The germline CDR1 and CDR2 sequences are SGHTA and FQGNSA. DNA for the CDR3: TGTGCCAGCAGCTTAGGAGCGGGGGCTGGCACTGAAGCTTTCTTT. Its translation is CASSLGAGAGTEAFF.

The chain uses TRBV12-3 or TRBV12-4 and TRBJ1-2, with D unclear. Trimming shortened V by 5 bases and J by 4 bases, and 11 bases separated the two germline ends. The CDR3 contains 13 residues. The CDR3 coding sequence is TGTGCCAGCAGTCCCGGTGGCCCCTATGGCTACACCTTC. This encodes CASSPGGPYGYTF.

V gene TRBV5-6 combines with J gene TRBJ2-1; D is unclear. The CDR3 runs to 12 residues. The ends were cut back, 3 bases at V and 5 bases at J, with 6 bases in the middle. Germline lookup yields CDR1 SGHDT and CDR2 YYEEEE. The DNA of the CDR3 is TGTGCCAGCAGCTCCCTAAACAATGAGCAGTTCTTC. As protein: CASSSLNNEQFF.

At least ten counts were recorded for this clonotype. The V and J genes are TRBV7-6 and TRBJ2-7; TRBD2 aligns across 9 bases. The CDR3 totals 15 residues. Germline-derived CDR1 and CDR2 are SGHVS and FNYEAQ. V shed 4 bases and J 6 bases; nucleotides not matched to a gene: 10. The CDR3 is CASSWLAGASSEQYV. The CDR3 DNA is TGTGCCAGCAGCTGGTTAGCGGGGGCAAGCTCCGAGCAGTACGTC.

The J gene is TRBJ2-7, the V gene TRBV19, with D perhaps matching TRBD1 or TRBD2 (5 bases each). Germline CDR1 and CDR2: LNHDA and SQIVND (reference sequence). CDR3 length equals 15 residues. V was shortened by 5 bases and J by 2 bases, with 16 bases between the two germline ends. The CDR3: CASSLIRDDPYEQYF. The CDR3 region has the DNA TGTGCCAGTAGTCTCATCCGGGACGACCCCTACGAGCAGTACTTC.

At least ten counts were recorded for this clonotype. The chain links TRBV15 to TRBJ2-2; TRBD1 might be the D (5 bases). Germline values: CDR1 LNHNV, CDR2 YYDKDF (reference sequence). Trimming stripped 1 base from V and 6 bases from J, with 9 bases between. This CDR3 is built from 14 residues. The CDR3 region has the DNA TGTGCCACCAGCAGAGTCAGGGTGGCCGGGGAGCTGTTTTTT. Translating it yields CATSRVRVAGELFF.

In this sample, this clonotype turned up many times. The V gene is TRBV20-1, the J gene TRBJ2-5; tentative D call: TRBD1 (5 bases). The germline V and J ends were trimmed by 5 bases and 2 bases, with 15 bases remaining between them. Germline V gives CDR1 DFQATT, CDR2 SNEGSKA (reference sequence). The CDR3 runs 14 residues. CDR3 region: CSAPQRTLQETQYF. The CDR3 DNA reads TGCAGTGCTCCCCAAAGGACACTACAAGAGACCCAGTACTTC.

This clonotype turned up a few times. The V and J genes are TRBV5-1 and TRBJ2-2; 7 nucleotides line up with TRBD1. V was pared by 0 bases and J by 2 bases, with 1 base of the junction left unmatched. The CDR3 is 15 residues long. Germline V gives CDR1 SGHRS, CDR2 YFSETQ. CDR3 nucleotides: TGCGCCAGCAGCTTGGGGGACAGCAACACCGGGGAGCTGTTTTTT. This gives the protein CASSLGDSNTGELFF.

The chain is built from TRBV6-5 and TRBJ1-3; D is uncertain. Between the trimmed V and J ends, which lost 6 bases and 0 bases, there was a span of 18 bases. Germline CDR1 and CDR2: MNHEY and SVGAGI. The CDR3 runs 17 residues. CDR3 sequence reads: CASRLGSGVGSGNTIYF. Here the CDR3 DNA reads TGTGCCAGCAGACTCGGGTCGGGCGTGGGCTCTGGAAACACCATATATTTT.

At least ten counts were recorded for this clonotype. The chain carries TRBV5-5 and TRBJ2-7; 8 nucleotides match TRBD1. The CDR3 totals 14 residues. Losses at the gene ends were 0 bases for V and 5 bases for J; bases not matched to a gene: 4. The germline V gene has CDR1 SGHKS and CDR2 YYEKEE (reference sequence). The CDR3 region has the DNA TGTGCCAGCAGCTTGGGACAGGGGAACAACGAGCAGTACTTC. This translates into CASSLGQGNNEQYF.

This clonotype was seen ten or more times. V is TRBV29-1 and J is TRBJ2-3; weak D call: TRBD1 (5 bases). The CDR3 is 15 amino acids. The V end lost 6 bases, the J end lost 0 bases, and 16 bases lay between the germline ends. Germline CDR1 SQVTM, CDR2 ANQGSEA. The CDR3 here is CSVCSSGLSTDTQYF. The CDR3 nucleotides read TGCAGCGTCTGCAGCTCAGGGCTTAGCACAGATACGCAGTATTTT.

This chain links TRBV12-3 or TRBV12-4 with TRBJ2-1; TRBD1 agrees at 7 bases. CDR3 size: 16 residues. J was trimmed by 3 bases and V by 0 bases; bases with no gene match: 5. The CDR3 spells CASSLASGGGYNEQFF. In DNA form, the CDR3 reads TGTGCCAGCAGTTTAGCGTCAGGGGGTGGCTACAATGAGCAGTTCTTC.

This sequence joins TRBV9 and TRBJ2-7, with TRBD1 identical over 9 bases. CDR1 SGDLS and CDR2 YYNGEE come from the germline V gene. The ends lost 4 bases at V and 1 base at J; junction bases unmatched: 6. The CDR3 contains 15 residues. The CDR3 protein is CASSPRGTGSYEQYF. The CDR3 bases are TGTGCCAGCAGCCCTAGGGGGACAGGGTCCTACGAGCAGTACTTC.

Only a few counts were recorded for this clonotype. The V and J genes are TRBV7-2 and TRBJ1-1, with D unresolved. V shed 5 bases and J shed 3 bases, with 13 bases lying between them. Per the germline V gene, CDR1 is SGHTA and CDR2 is FQGNSA. The CDR3 has 14 residues. CDR3 amino acids: CASSLSRRDTEAFF. For the CDR3, the DNA is TGTGCCAGCAGCCTTTCGCGACGAGACACTGAAGCTTTCTTT.

This clonotype was counted ten times or more. The rearrangement links TRBV6-5 to TRBJ1-2, with 7 positions matching TRBD1. Trimming cost V 7 bases and J 3 bases; bases outside gene matches: 5. The CDR3 spans 13 residues. Per germline, CDR1 MNHEY and CDR2 SVGAGI. CDR3 bases: TGTGCCAGCACCAACAGGGGTGACTATGGCTACACCTTC. This gives the protein CASTNRGDYGYTF.

A single count supports this clonotype. This chain links TRBV7-2 with TRBJ2-3; 13 nucleotides align to TRBD2. CDR1 and CDR2 from the germline V gene are SGHTA and FQGNSA. Germline trimming cut 4 bases from V and 5 bases from J; bases unmatched to any gene: 6. The CDR3 length is 16 residues. CDR3 residues: CASSSDRTSGGDTQYF. CDR3 nucleotide sequence: TGTGCCAGCAGCTCGGACCGGACTAGCGGGGGAGATACGCAGTATTTT.

In this sample, this clonotype turned up a few times. The chain couples TRBV4-3 to TRBJ2-7; TRBD1 matches 10 bases. The germline gives CDR1 LGHNA, CDR2 YSLEER. V gave up 8 bases and J gave up 2 bases; unmatched junction bases: 9. This CDR3 is built from 15 residues. The CDR3 reads CASSQTGTGAYEQYF. The DNA of the CDR3 is TGCGCCAGCTCCCAAACCGGGACAGGGGCCTACGAGCAGTACTTC.

The table lists this clonotype with many counts. The genes are TRBV6-2 or TRBV6-3 and TRBJ1-2, with a possible D match to TRBD1 (6 bases). Trimming left V 6 bases short and J 8 bases short, with 22 bases between. Germline-derived CDR1 and CDR2 are MNHEY and SVGEGT. The CDR3 has 15 amino acids. CDR3 in DNA: TGTGCCAGCAGCTCCATTTACCGGCAGGGGACGGGCTACACCTTC. Translating it yields CASSSIYRQGTGYTF.

This clonotype was seen ten or more times. This chain joins TRBV5-1 and TRBJ2-7, with 10 bases matching TRBD2. Germline lookup yields CDR1 SGHRS and CDR2 YFSETQ. Unmatched junction bases numbered 1, after V lost 0 bases and J lost 7 bases. The CDR3 loop spans 13 amino acids. The CDR3 here is CASSLGGLAEQYF. CDR3 bases: TGCGCCAGCAGCTTGGGGGGACTAGCGGAGCAGTACTTC.

The J gene is TRBJ2-7, the V gene TRBV4-1, with D perhaps matching TRBD2 (5 bases). Looked up from germline, CDR1 is MGHRA and CDR2 is YSYEKL. V dropped 3 bases and J dropped 3 bases, with 15 bases sitting between them. The CDR3 sequence is 15 residues long. The CDR3 DNA reads as TGCGCCAGCAGCCAGATCCTCGGGGAAAACTACGAGCAGTACGTC. Translating gives CASSQILGENYEQYV.